This T cell receptor (beta chain) was found in a study of T cells in tuberculosis. Study in general: Sequenced TCRs come from CD1B-GMM tetramer-binding T cells. Samples predate treatment or fall within its first 7 days.

The CDR3 has 14 amino acids. The germline V and J ends were trimmed by 4 bases and 5 bases, with 14 bases remaining between them. Germline CDR1 MNHNS, CDR2 SASEGT. Worth noting for this clone: Its specificity is not known.

Method: immunoSEQ multiplex PCR; TCRdb's copy keeps in-frame clones and lacks some. The profile shows about 7,700 clones, just under 95% of them singletons. Study findings and constraints: Selection depended on which cryopreserved specimens were available. Smaller alpha distances in active tuberculosis partly reflected shorter CDR3-alpha lengths.

This receptor was taken from an adult with tuberculosis. The chain links TRBV6-1 to TRBJ2-5; TRBD2 might be the D (6 bases). The sample was PBMCs. The CDR3 loop reads CASSGTGVGETQYF. The CDR3 bases are TGTGCCAGCAGTGGGACGGGAGTGGGGGAGACCCAGTACTTC.